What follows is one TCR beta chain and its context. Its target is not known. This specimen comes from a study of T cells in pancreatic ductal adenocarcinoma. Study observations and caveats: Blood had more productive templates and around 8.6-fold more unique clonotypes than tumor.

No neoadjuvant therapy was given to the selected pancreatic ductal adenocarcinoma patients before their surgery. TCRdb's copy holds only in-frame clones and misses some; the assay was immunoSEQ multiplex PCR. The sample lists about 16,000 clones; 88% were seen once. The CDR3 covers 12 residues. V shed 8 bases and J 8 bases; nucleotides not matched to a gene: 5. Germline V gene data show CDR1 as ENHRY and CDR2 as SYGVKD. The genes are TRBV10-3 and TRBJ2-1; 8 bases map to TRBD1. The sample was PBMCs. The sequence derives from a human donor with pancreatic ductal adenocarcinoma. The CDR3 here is CAIGAGGDEQFF. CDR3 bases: TGTGCCATCGGGGCAGGGGGCGATGAGCAGTTCTTC.